This T cell receptor (beta chain) is from a study of cytomegalovirus exposure and HLA in healthy donors. Study-level results: Judged likely to be a sequencing artifact was a cluster of highly shared sequence variants.

CDR1 is SGHRS, CDR2 YFSETQ, per germline. V gave up 4 bases and J gave up 2 bases, with 10 bases separating them. The CDR3 spans 14 residues. The PCR ran on 60 Vbeta and 13 Jbeta primers. This table comes from immunoSEQ multiplex PCR, and its TCRdb copy is limited to in-frame clones, with some not included. The repertoire holds about 140,000 clones, with roughly 80% as singletons. On this clone itself: What it binds is not known.

The chain employs TRBV5-1 and TRBJ1-5; maybe TRBD1 (5 bases). This sequence was found in a man aged 40-49 years in good health and CMV-seronegative. Sequencing used PBMCs. This chain's CDR3 is CASSATGGNQPQHF. CDR3 nucleotides: TGCGCCAGCAGCGCCACAGGAGGCAATCAGCCCCAGCATTTT.